The rows below give T cell receptor beta chains drawn from one sample of a study of human T cells and chemical hapten exposure. TCRdb itself ran the RACE reads through MiXCR, one entry per CDR3 protein. The sample has tens of thousands of distinct CDR3 sequences, approximately 9.4% seen once; the top ten hold 2.5% to 3.5%. The material was whole blood, obtained in connection with sensitization to the hapten diphenylcyclopropenone (DPC). The receptors stem from a woman aged 40 to 50 with alopecia areata. Some clones in this sample may be carry-over from other donors' samples. Each CDR3 is given without its conserved first and last residue. Each record gives: CDR3 length, V gene, CDR3 protein.

>18|TRBV4-3
ASSQGVRVTGTSTHNEQF
>14|TRBV11-3
ASSRGGLAGTGELF
>14|TRBV5-1
ASRDRRQGGTGELF
>11|TRBV12-3/TRBV12-4
ASSLRGKDTQY
>11|TRBV28
ASSSGMENTIY
>11|TRBV11-2
ASSLEENQPQH
>11|TRBV27
ASRDVGYPEAF
>10|TRBV6-2/TRBV6-3
ASSPADRVLF
>13|TRBV16
AGLRQDPSTDTQY
>12|TRBV7-9
ASSLAGINTEAF
>13|TRBV6-5
ASSYAAANTGELF
>12|TRBV28
ASSFNRITYEQY
>13|TRBV5-1
ASSLGTGLAGGQF
>10|TRBV6-1
ASSEFSREQD
>14|TRBV3-1
ASSQASGQGRMPQH
>11|TRBV2
ASRDTRSYEQY
>8|TRBV20-1
SATNTEAF
>14|TRBV7-8
ASSPRLAGGYNEQF
>14|TRBV2
ASSEAPPGQRLSSP
>14|TRBV27
ASSPIQGFMNTEAF
>12|TRBV16
ASSQWVGSTEAF
>11|TRBV11-2
ASSPPGAGELF
>12|TRBV7-2
ASSPRTGRDGQF
>13|TRBV4-1
ASSSGRGVGNTIY
>12|TRBV5-6
ASSLGSVGQPQH
>14|TRBV18
ASSPGTRGAGDGYT
>16|TRBV20-1
SAKRAEGGRPTYNEQF
>11|TRBV28
ASTPGPISPLH
>12|TRBV9
AAAHGFCNQPQH